Here is one TCR beta chain with its context. Its antigen is currently unknown. These data come from a study of T cell responses to AZD1222 COVID-19 vaccine. Data came from immunoSEQ multiplex PCR; TCRdb stores just in-frame clones and leaves some out. The repertoire holds about 130,000 clones, with around 87% as singletons. Germline lookup yields CDR1 SGHRS and CDR2 YFSETQ. CDR3 length equals 14 residues. V was trimmed by 0 bases and J by 3 bases, leaving 9 bases between them. Study-level findings and limits: With two AZD1222 doses given, Spike-specific TCR breadth and depth both rose. The reported proportion of spike-specific TCRs targeting unmutated variant regions was nearly half. Females made up more of the donors, who were largely white British, and clonal diversity may have come out too low.

The chain carries TRBV5-1 and TRBJ1-1, with TRBD1 as a possible D gene (5 bases). The TCR sequence derives from an adult in good health. Sequencing was performed on peripheral blood, taken on day 0 of AZD1222 vaccination. The CDR3 sequence is CASSLDGADTEAFF. The CDR3 region has the DNA TGCGCCAGCAGCTTGGACGGGGCTGACACTGAAGCTTTCTTT. The full variable domain, completed using reference TRBV5-1 and TRBJ1-1, is KAGVTQTPRYLIKTRGQQVTLSCSPISGHRSVSWYQQTPGQGLQFLFEYFSETQRNKGNFPGRFSGRQFSNSRSEMNVSTLELGDSALYLCASSLDGADTEAFFGQGTRLTVV.